This T cell receptor beta chain was observed in a study of shared clonotypes between healthy human individuals. This CDR3 is 14 amino acids long. Germline V CDR1 and CDR2: SGHTA, FQGNSA. With 0 bases removed from V and 2 bases from J, the gap between germline ends came to 8 bases. Sequencing used immunoSEQ multiplex PCR; TCRdb keeps in-frame clones, though not all of them. The data contain roughly 2.2 million clones, 85% to 95% of them singletons. The clonotype comes from a man between 18 and 35 years old in good health. Some clones in this sample may be carry-over from other donors' samples. Specimen: naive CD4+ T cells from PBMCs. Subset: CD45RA+ positively selected. This chain links TRBV7-2 with TRBJ2-7; D gene unclear. CDR3 sequence: CASSLAVLAYEQYF. As DNA, the CDR3 is TGTGCCAGCAGCTTAGCGGTGTTGGCCTACGAGCAGTACTTC.